A single TCR beta chain is shown here with its context. V lost 4 bases, J lost 12 bases, and 15 bases lay in between. Germline CDR1 reads LGHDT; CDR2 reads YNNKEL (reference sequence). CDR3 size: 13 residues. Those enrolled, adults aged about 18 to 89 years, came from some 25 US areas. Source study methods: Reference gene primer amplification yielded estimated nucleated cell counts. Clones were read by immunoSEQ multiplex PCR, and TCRdb kept only the in-frame ones, dropping some. Clone size and V and J calls were adopted from that table, with D and trimming inferred from the DNA. The data show 140,000 to 150,000 clones, more than 80% seen once. This entry is derived from a study of blood T cell repertoires in COVID-19. Study-wide context: T cells, B-cell-depleted T cells, or PBMCs supplied cDNA or gDNA.

The sample consisted of PBMCs or T cells enriched from blood (not recorded which). This rearrangement joins TRBV3-1 (or the pseudogene TRBV3-2) to TRBJ2-2, with D perhaps matching TRBD2 (5 bases). This TCR came from a man aged 45-60 years who had recovered from COVID-19. The DNA of the CDR3 is TGTGCCAGCAGCCTGTCGCGGGCATGGAAGCTGTTTTTT. Its protein product is CASSLSRAWKLFF.